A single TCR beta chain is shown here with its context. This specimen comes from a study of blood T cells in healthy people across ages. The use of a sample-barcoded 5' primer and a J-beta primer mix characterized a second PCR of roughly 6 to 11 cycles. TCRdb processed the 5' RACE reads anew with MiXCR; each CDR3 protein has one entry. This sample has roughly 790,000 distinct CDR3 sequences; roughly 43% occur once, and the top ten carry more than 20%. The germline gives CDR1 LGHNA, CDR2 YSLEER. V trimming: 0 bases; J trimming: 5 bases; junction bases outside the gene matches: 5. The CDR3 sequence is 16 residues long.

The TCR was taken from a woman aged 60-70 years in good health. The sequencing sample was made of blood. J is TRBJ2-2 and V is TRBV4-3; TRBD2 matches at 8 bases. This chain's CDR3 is CASSQDPGRDTGELFF. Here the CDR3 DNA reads TGCGCCAGCAGCCAAGATCCCGGGAGGGATACCGGGGAGCTGTTTTTT.